Below are 21 T cell receptor beta chains sequenced from a single sample in a study of OX40 agonist ivuxolimab in advanced cancers. Data came from immunoSEQ multiplex PCR; TCRdb stores just in-frame clones and leaves some out. The data show 20,000 to 25,000 clones, 70% to 90% seen once. Sequencing was performed on CD4+ or CD8+ T cells sorted from blood, taken in a trial of the OX40 agonist ivuxolimab. The receptors shown here come from an adult with an advanced solid tumor such as melanoma, head and neck, liver or kidney cancer.

V gene TRBV19 combines with J gene TRBJ1-2; 10 nucleotides agree with TRBD1. Germline assignment: CDR1 LNHDA and CDR2 SQIVND (reference sequence). Trimming cost V 1 base and J 7 bases; bases outside gene matches: 3. This CDR3 region has 14 residues. The CDR3 loop reads CASSIVGQGFGYTF. The CDR3 DNA sequence: TGTGCCAGTAGTATAGTGGGACAGGGGTTTGGCTACACCTTC.

By sample fraction, this clone is medium-sized (0.01 to 0.1%). V usage is TRBV7-6 and J usage is TRBJ1-1, with D possibly being TRBD1 (5 bases). Trimming removed 5 bases at V and 1 base at J, with 17 bases between. Germline V gene sequence: CDR1 SGHVS, CDR2 FNYEAQ. The CDR3 loop spans 16 amino acids. The DNA of the CDR3 is TGTGCCAGCAGCATCGGGCAGGGCTTGGGGAACACTGAAGCTTTCTTT. Translating gives CASSIGQGLGNTEAFF.

This chain links TRBV27 with TRBJ1-2; D is undetermined. Trimming took off 7 bases at V and 2 bases at J, with 11 bases between the two ends. CDR3 length: 13 residues. Germline CDR1 reads MNHEY; CDR2 reads SMNVEV (reference sequence). The CDR3 nucleotides are TGTGCCAGCAAGGACGGCGCCAACTATGGCTACACCTTC. It specifies CASKDGANYGYTF.

The CDR3 spells CASSDRDSRSGQFF. The CDR3 DNA is TGTGCCAGCAGCGACCGGGACTCCCGGTCCGGGCAGTTCTTC. The chain links TRBV27 to TRBJ2-1; D perhaps matches TRBD2 (6 bases). Germline-derived CDR1 and CDR2 are MNHEY and SMNVEV (reference sequence). V lost 6 bases and J 12 bases, leaving 21 bases between the germline ends. CDR3 length equals 14 residues.

The V and J genes are TRBV15 and TRBJ2-3, with D possibly matching TRBD2 (6 bases). Germline assignment: CDR1 LNHNV and CDR2 YYDKDF (reference sequence). This CDR3 spans 17 amino acids. V shed 0 bases and J shed 5 bases, with 18 bases lying between them. In DNA, the CDR3 is TGTGCCACCAGCAGAGATTGGGGAGGCGTGGCGGGAGATACGCAGTATTTT. It yields the protein CATSRDWGGVAGDTQYF.

The CDR3 here is CASSQRAALDEQFF. CDR3 coding DNA: TGCGCCAGCAGCCAACGAGCGGCCTTAGATGAGCAGTTCTTC. The genes are TRBV4-3 and TRBJ2-1; D possibly corresponds to TRBD2 (5 bases). Trimming cost V 2 bases and J 8 bases, with 13 bases left between them. Per the germline V gene, CDR1 is LGHNA and CDR2 is YSLEER. The CDR3 length is 14 residues.

The chain has TRBV9 and TRBJ1-1; tentative D call: TRBD1 (5 bases). V gave up 4 bases and J gave up 9 bases, with 10 bases separating them. CDR3 length equals 11 residues. The germline V gene has CDR1 SGDLS and CDR2 YYNGEE. DNA of the CDR3: TGTGCCAGCAGCAACGCAGGGAAAGCTTTCTTT. Amino acids: CASSNAGKAFF.

V and J are TRBV19 and TRBJ1-1; D gene unclear. The CDR3 totals 13 residues. Germline V gene data show CDR1 as LNHDA and CDR2 as SQIVND (reference sequence). V lost 6 bases and J lost 0, with 8 bases in between. CDR3 amino acids: CASSPNLNTEAFF. The CDR3 region has the DNA TGTGCCAGTAGCCCAAATTTGAACACTGAAGCTTTCTTT.

The V call is TRBV5-6, the J call TRBJ2-2; D is undetermined. V shed 1 base and J shed 8 bases, with 6 bases lying between them. The CDR3 is made up of 12 amino acids. Germline V gene sequence: CDR1 SGHDT, CDR2 YYEEEE. CDR3 sequence reads: CASSLLWGELFF. The CDR3 DNA follows: TGTGCCAGCAGCTTGTTATGGGGGGAGCTGTTTTTT.

The rearrangement uses TRBV4-2 and TRBJ2-3, with unresolved D. This CDR3 comprises 14 residues. CDR1 and CDR2 from the germline V gene are LGHNA and YNFKEQ. Trimming took 1 base from V and 5 from J, leaving 10 bases between them. The CDR3 coding sequence is TGTGCCAGCAGCCAAGGATGGTCAGGAGATACGCAGTATTTT. This gives the protein CASSQGWSGDTQYF.

This rearrangement joins TRBV19 to TRBJ2-2; 8 bases are shared with TRBD2. CDR1 is LNHDA, CDR2 SQIVND, per germline (reference sequence). Trimming cost V 4 bases and J 2 bases; bases outside gene matches: 9. This CDR3 has 17 amino acids. CDR3 amino acids: CASSNFAREGNTGELFF. The DNA of the CDR3 is TGTGCCAGTAGTAACTTTGCCCGGGAGGGTAACACCGGGGAGCTGTTTTTT.

J is TRBJ2-4 and V is TRBV14; the match to TRBD2 covers 7 bases. The CDR3 length is 15 residues. V dropped 4 bases and J dropped 4; count of bases not matched to a gene: 7. Germline values: CDR1 SGHDN, CDR2 FVKESK. CDR3 amino acids: CASSPRLAAKNIQYF. CDR3 in DNA: TGTGCCAGCAGCCCACGTCTAGCGGCTAAAAACATTCAGTACTTC.

This clone was detected only a few times. The J gene is TRBJ2-3, the V gene TRBV7-3; D gene uncertain. Deletions cut 2 bases from V and 4 bases from J, with 10 bases between. The CDR3 is 14 residues long. The V gene's germline CDR1 is SGHTA and CDR2 FQGTGA. CDR3 region: CASSLLGFSDTQYF. CDR3 bases: TGTGCCAGCAGCTTACTAGGGTTCTCAGATACGCAGTATTTT.

The V call is TRBV4-3, the J call TRBJ1-4; possible D gene TRBD1, 6 bases. V was trimmed by 1 base and J by 8 bases, leaving 17 bases between them. This CDR3 comprises 16 residues. CDR1 LGHNA and CDR2 YSLEER come from the germline V gene. The CDR3: CASSQGQTDSKEKLFF. The CDR3 region has the DNA TGCGCCAGCAGCCAAGGGCAGACGGACAGTAAGGAAAAACTGTTTTTT.

The rearrangement links TRBV13 to TRBJ2-7, with D tentatively TRBD1 (5 bases). The CDR3 contains 14 residues. V was trimmed by 2 bases and J by 0 bases, leaving 8 bases between them. Germline CDR1 and CDR2: PRHDT and FYEKMQ (reference sequence). The CDR3 here is CASSLPGPSYEQYF. CDR3 bases: TGTGCCAGCAGCTTACCAGGGCCCTCCTACGAGCAGTACTTC.

The V gene is TRBV27, the J gene TRBJ2-1, with 9 bases lining up with TRBD2. The CDR3 totals 15 residues. CDR1 and CDR2 from the germline V gene are MNHEY and SMNVEV (reference sequence). The V and J ends lost 4 bases and 6 bases, in that order; junction bases with no gene match: 7. In DNA form, the CDR3 reads TGTGCCAGCAGTTCCGCGGGGGGGCCGGGCAATGAGCAGTTCTTC. Protein product: CASSSAGGPGNEQFF.

The CDR3 region is CASSLSGGLYNEQFF. The DNA of the CDR3 is TGTGCCAGCAGCCTTAGCGGGGGCTTATACAATGAGCAGTTCTTC. V usage is TRBV5-4 and J usage is TRBJ2-1; 9 bases align to TRBD2. The CDR3 length is 15 residues. V trimming: 4 bases; J trimming: 4 bases; junction bases outside the gene matches: 6. Germline V gene lookup returns CDR1 SGHNT and CDR2 YYREEE (reference sequence). Full variable domain (missing parts from reference TRBV5-4 and TRBJ2-1): ETGVTQSPTHLIKTRGQQVTLRCSSQSGHNTVSWYQQALGQGPQFIFQYYREEENGRGNFPPRFSGLQFPNYSSELNVNALELDDSALYLCASSLSGGLYNEQFFGPGTRLTVL.

The V and J genes are TRBV15 and TRBJ1-5, with D unclear. This CDR3 has 14 residues. CDR1 and CDR2 (germline): LNHNV, YYDKDF (reference sequence). V lost 2 bases to trimming and J lost 0 bases, with 5 bases between them. In DNA, the CDR3 is TGTGCCACCAGCAGACGGGCTAGCAATCAGCCCCAGCATTTT. Translating gives CATSRRASNQPQHF.

This chain connects TRBV5-1 to TRBJ2-1, with TRBD2 as a possible D gene (6 bases). Germline CDR1 and CDR2: SGHRS and YFSETQ. V dropped 5 bases and J dropped 6 bases, with 24 bases sitting between them. The CDR3 length is 17 residues. The CDR3 region has the DNA TGCGCCAGCAGTTTACGGGAGTCGTTCGATGGAATCAATGAGCAGTTCTTC. Amino acid sequence: CASSLRESFDGINEQFF. Full variable domain (missing parts from reference TRBV5-1 and TRBJ2-1): KAGVTQTPRYLIKTRGQQVTLSCSPISGHRSVSWYQQTPGQGLQFLFEYFSETQRNKGNFPGRFSGRQFSNSRSEMNVSTLELGDSALYLCASSLRESFDGINEQFFGPGTRLTVL.

The count of this clone is one. The chain employs TRBV2 and TRBJ2-3; TRBD1 matches at 9 bases. From germline, CDR1 is SNHLY and CDR2 FYNNEI. The length of the CDR3 is 16 residues. With V trimmed by 6 bases and J by 5 bases, 12 bases remained unmatched. This CDR3 reads CASSFPGQGGLDTQYF. CDR3 nucleotides: TGTGCCAGCAGCTTTCCGGGACAGGGTGGCTTAGATACGCAGTATTTT.

The chain links TRBV9 to TRBJ2-7, with TRBD1 as a possible D gene (6 bases). Trimming removed 0 bases from V and 3 bases from J, with 13 bases in between. This CDR3 contains 15 residues. From germline, CDR1 is SGDLS and CDR2 YYNGEE. CDR3 nucleotide sequence: TGTGCCAGCAGCGTAGGGGACACTTTAATCTACGAGCAGTACTTC. Translated: CASSVGDTLIYEQYF.